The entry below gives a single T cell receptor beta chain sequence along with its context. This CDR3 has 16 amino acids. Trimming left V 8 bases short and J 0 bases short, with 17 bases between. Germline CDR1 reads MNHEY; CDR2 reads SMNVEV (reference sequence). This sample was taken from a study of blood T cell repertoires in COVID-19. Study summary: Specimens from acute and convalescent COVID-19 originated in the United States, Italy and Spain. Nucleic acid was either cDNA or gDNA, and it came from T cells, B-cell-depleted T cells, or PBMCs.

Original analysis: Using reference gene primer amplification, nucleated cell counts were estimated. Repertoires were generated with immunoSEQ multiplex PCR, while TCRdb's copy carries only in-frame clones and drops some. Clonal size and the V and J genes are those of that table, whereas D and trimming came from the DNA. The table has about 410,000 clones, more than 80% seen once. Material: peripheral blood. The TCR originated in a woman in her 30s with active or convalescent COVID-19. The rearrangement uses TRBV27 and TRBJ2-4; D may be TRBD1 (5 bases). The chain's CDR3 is CASADSAPLAKNIQYF. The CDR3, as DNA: TGTGCCAGCGCCGACAGCGCTCCCCTAGCCAAAAACATTCAGTACTTC.